This T cell receptor beta chain is drawn from a study of blood T cell repertoires in COVID-19. The CDR3 runs 14 residues. The germline CDR1 and CDR2 sequences are SGHNT and YYREEE (reference sequence). Losses at the gene ends were 2 bases for V and 3 bases for J; bases not matched to a gene: 2. TCRdb keeps only in-frame clones here, not all; method: immunoSEQ multiplex PCR. The repertoire consists of 350,000 to 400,000 clones, with around nine tenths occurring once and the leading ten covering 1.7%. Sequenced input: PBMCs or T cells enriched from blood (not recorded which). The clonotype comes from a woman aged 25 to 39 who had recovered from COVID-19. The rearrangement uses TRBV5-4 and TRBJ2-5; 9 nucleotides line up with TRBD2. The CDR3 is CASSFRLAEETQYF. CDR3 sequence (DNA): TGTGCCAGCAGCTTCCGACTAGCGGAAGAGACCCAGTACTTC.